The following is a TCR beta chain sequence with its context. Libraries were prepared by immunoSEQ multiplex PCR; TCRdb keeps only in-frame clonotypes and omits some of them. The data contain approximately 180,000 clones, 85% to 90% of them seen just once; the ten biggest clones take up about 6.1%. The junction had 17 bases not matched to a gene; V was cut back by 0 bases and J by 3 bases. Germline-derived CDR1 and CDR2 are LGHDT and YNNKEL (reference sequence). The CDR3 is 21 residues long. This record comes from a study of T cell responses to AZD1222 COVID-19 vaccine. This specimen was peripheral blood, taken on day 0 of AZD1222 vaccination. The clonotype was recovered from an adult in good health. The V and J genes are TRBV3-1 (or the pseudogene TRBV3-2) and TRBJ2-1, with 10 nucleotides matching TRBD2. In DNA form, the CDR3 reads TGTGCCAGCAGCCAAGATAGGCCCATTGGGTTTAGCGGGAGGTTCTACAATGAGCAGTTCTTC. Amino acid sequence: CASSQDRPIGFSGRFYNEQFF.